The T cell receptor beta chain described here comes from a study of T cells in Graves' hyperthyroidism and ophthalmopathy. Study results and limitations: Blood also held most thyroid clonotypes expanded beyond 0.001. The model anticipated ophthalmopathy a median about 7.1 months pre-onset.

Patients aged 18 to 65 had newly diagnosed hyperthyroidism lasting under 2 months. Blood was sampled at initial diagnosis of hyperthyroidism, prior to onset of any ophthalmopathy symptoms. This CDR3 contains 16 residues. CDR1 is SGHAT and CDR2 is FQNNGV in the germline V gene. V was shortened by 0 bases and J by 8 bases, with 17 bases between the two germline ends. RNA transcripts yielded amplified TCR beta CDR3 regions. Primed by the HTBI set, a first-round RT-PCR was run on the TCR CDR3. TCRdb re-called the multiplex PCR reads with MiXCR, one entry per CDR3 protein. The table includes under 300,000 distinct CDR3 sequences, 13% detected once. This clonotype was seen repeatedly, ten times or more. As yet, its antigen is unknown.

The chain carries TRBV11-2 and TRBJ2-4, with D perhaps TRBD1 (5 bases). Source material: blood. This TCR derives from a woman younger than 45 with Graves' hyperthyroidism that later progressed to Graves' ophthalmopathy. The CDR3 reads CASSLDLGAGFDIQYF. DNA for the CDR3: TGTGCCAGCAGCTTAGATCTAGGGGCAGGGTTCGACATTCAGTACTTC.